The 13 T cell receptor beta chains listed next were all sequenced from one sample in a study of beta chain features in type 1 diabetes. Study-wide results and limits: Across all four CD4+ subsets, people with type 1 diabetes showed modestly shorter TCRB CDR3s.

Reverse transcription of all isolated RNA meant that expressed TCRB transcripts were sequenced. Assay used: immunoSEQ multiplex PCR; TCRdb lists only in-frame clones, some missing. This sample has around 600,000 clones; about an eighth occur once, and the top ten carry about 0.11%. Their antigens are not known. Material: naive CD4+ T cells from blood. All receptors derive from a man younger than 40 with type 1 diabetes.

This clone was counted between two and nine times. The sample has other DNA sequences that encode this CDR3 too. The V gene is TRBV7-9, the J gene TRBJ2-5; 8 positions match TRBD1. CDR1 SEHNR and CDR2 FQNEAQ come from the germline V gene (reference sequence). This CDR3 has 14 amino acids. After removal of 1 base from V and 4 bases from J, the junction contained 2 bases not matched to a gene. CDR3 sequence (DNA): TGTGCCAGCAGCTTAGGGACAGGGCGAGAGACCCAGTACTTC. This translates into CASSLGTGRETQYF.

Only a few counts were recorded for this clone. The chain is built from TRBV6-1 and TRBJ1-2, with D tentatively TRBD1 (6 bases). The CDR3 runs 15 residues. Trimming removed 7 bases from V and 4 bases from J, with 19 bases in between. Germline assignment: CDR1 MNHNS and CDR2 SASEGT. CDR3 DNA sequence: TGTGCCAGCAACTTAGAGGACAGCGTACTCTATGGCTACACCTTC. Translation gives CASNLEDSVLYGYTF.

The chain employs TRBV4-2 and TRBJ1-5, with 7 bases fitting TRBD1. The CDR3 has 17 amino acids. CDR1 and CDR2 (germline): LGHNA, YNFKEQ. Trimming took 0 bases from V and 2 from J; bases not matched to a gene: 7. CDR3 sequence reads: CASSQDMAGGGNQPQHF. CDR3 nucleotide sequence: TGTGCCAGCAGCCAAGATATGGCAGGGGGTGGCAATCAGCCCCAGCATTTT.

The chain has TRBV10-3 and TRBJ1-6; 7 nucleotides match TRBD1. CDR3 length equals 15 residues. Germline V gene data show CDR1 as ENHRY and CDR2 as SYGVKD. V shed 0 bases and J 6 bases; nucleotides not matched to a gene: 2. The CDR3 bases are TGTGCCATCAGTGAGTCGACAGGGACTAATTCACCCCTCCACTTT. It codes for CAISESTGTNSPLHF.

This clone was seen at least ten times. The germline gene is not matched at one end of the junction; a read error may be the cause. V and J are TRBV7-9 and TRBJ2-3, with D tentatively TRBD2 (5 bases). Looked up from germline, CDR1 is SEHNR and CDR2 is FQNEAQ (reference sequence). The CDR3 contains 10 residues. CDR3 DNA sequence: TGTGCCAGCAGCTTAGTTACCCGAGGGTTT. The encoded protein is CASSLVTRGF.

The table lists this clone with a few counts. The J gene is TRBJ1-3, the V gene TRBV30; 7 positions agree with TRBD1. Trimming removed 5 bases from V and 1 base from J; junction bases left unmatched: 11. The V gene's germline CDR1 is GTSNPN and CDR2 SVGIG (reference sequence). This CDR3 is built from 16 residues. The CDR3 bases are TGTGCCTGGTTCAGACAGGGACAAAGGTCTGGAAACACCATATATTTT. This sequence encodes CAWFRQGQRSGNTIYF.

The table lists this clone with a few counts. The chain employs TRBV6-6 and TRBJ1-6; a possible D gene is TRBD1 (5 bases). The V end lost 2 bases, the J end lost 9 bases, and 14 bases lay between the germline ends. CDR3 length equals 15 residues. Germline CDR1 MNHNY, CDR2 SVGAGI (reference sequence). As DNA, the CDR3 is TGTGCCAGCAGTTACGGTAGACAGTTAGGTTCACCCCTCCACTTT. Its protein product is CASSYGRQLGSPLHF.

This clone has just a few counts. V and J are TRBV25-1 and TRBJ1-6; D remains ambiguous. CDR3 length: 15 amino acids. Germline CDR1 is MGHDK and CDR2 is SYGVNS. The germline V and J ends were trimmed by 3 bases and 7 bases, with 13 bases remaining between them. The CDR3 coding sequence is TGTGCCAGCAGTGAGTCGGGTTTGATGAATTCACCCCTCCACTTT. As protein: CASSESGLMNSPLHF.

There are a few counts of this clone. This CDR3 is CASSDNLVTQYF. CDR3 sequence (DNA): TGTGCCAGCAGCGATAATTTGGTTACCCAGTACTTC. The chain employs TRBV2 and TRBJ2-5; no reliable D call. The V gene lost 6 bases and the J gene lost 8 bases, with 13 bases spanning the gap. The CDR3 totals 12 residues. Germline V lookup: CDR1 SNHLY, CDR2 FYNNEI.

The J gene is TRBJ2-3, the V gene TRBV6-5, with D possibly TRBD1 on 5 matching bases. V lost 0 bases to trimming and J lost 1 base, with 11 bases between them. The CDR3 contains 16 residues. In germline, CDR1 is MNHEY, CDR2 SVGAGI. CDR3 protein: CASSYSSREGTDTQYF. The CDR3, as DNA: TGTGCCAGCAGTTACTCGAGCAGGGAAGGCACAGATACGCAGTATTTT.

The chain links TRBV7-2 to TRBJ2-5, with 7 bases that match TRBD2. The CDR3 has 16 amino acids. Germline loops: CDR1 SGHTA, CDR2 FQGNSA. V lost 1 base and J lost 0; bases outside the gene matches: 5. CDR3 coding DNA: TGTGCCAGCAGCTTAGAGGACGGGGGGTACCAAGAGACCCAGTACTTC. Its protein product is CASSLEDGGYQETQYF.

In the case of this clone: This same CDR3 is encoded by further DNA sequences in the sample. The chain employs TRBV6-6 and TRBJ2-5; D is unresolved. This CDR3 spans 11 amino acids. Trimming left V 6 bases short and J 5 bases short, with 7 bases between. Per germline, CDR1 MNHNY and CDR2 SVGAGI (reference sequence). CDR3 nucleotide sequence: TGTGCCAGCAGCCCAGGCGAGACCCAGTACTTC. It yields the protein CASSPGETQYF.

V gene TRBV7-3 combines with J gene TRBJ2-1; D call uncertain. The CDR3 length is 15 residues. V gave up 5 bases and J gave up 1 base, with 12 bases separating them. The germline V gene has CDR1 SGHTA and CDR2 FQGTGA. CDR3 sequence reads: CASSPALVSYNEQFF. CDR3 DNA sequence: TGTGCCAGCAGCCCCGCCCTAGTTTCCTACAATGAGCAGTTCTTC.